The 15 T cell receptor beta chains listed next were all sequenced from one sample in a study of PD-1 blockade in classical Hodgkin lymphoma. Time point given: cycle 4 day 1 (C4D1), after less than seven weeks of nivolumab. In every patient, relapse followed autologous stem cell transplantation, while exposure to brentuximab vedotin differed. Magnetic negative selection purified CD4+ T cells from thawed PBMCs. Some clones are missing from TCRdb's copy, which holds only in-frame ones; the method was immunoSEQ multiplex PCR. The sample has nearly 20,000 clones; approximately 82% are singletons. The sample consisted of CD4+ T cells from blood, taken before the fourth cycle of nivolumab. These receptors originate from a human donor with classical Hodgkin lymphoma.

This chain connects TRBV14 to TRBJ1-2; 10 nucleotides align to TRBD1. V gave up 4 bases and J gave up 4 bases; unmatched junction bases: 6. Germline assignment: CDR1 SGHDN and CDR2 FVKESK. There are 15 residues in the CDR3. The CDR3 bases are TGTGCCAGCAGCCCCCGGGACAGGGGCCTCTATGGCTACACCTTC. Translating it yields CASSPRDRGLYGYTF.

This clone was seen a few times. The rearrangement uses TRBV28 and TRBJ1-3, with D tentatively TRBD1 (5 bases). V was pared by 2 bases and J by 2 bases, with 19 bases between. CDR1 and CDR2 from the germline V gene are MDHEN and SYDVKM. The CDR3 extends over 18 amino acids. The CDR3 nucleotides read TGTGCCAGCAGTTTAAGGTCAGGGTGGATGGGCCCTGGAAACACCATATATTTT. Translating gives CASSLRSGWMGPGNTIYF.

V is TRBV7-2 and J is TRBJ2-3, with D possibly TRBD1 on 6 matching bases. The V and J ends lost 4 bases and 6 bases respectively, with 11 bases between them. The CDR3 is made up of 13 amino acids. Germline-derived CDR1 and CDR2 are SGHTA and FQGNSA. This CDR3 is CASSSFRGDTQYF. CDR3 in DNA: TGTGCCAGCAGCTCCTTTAGGGGGGATACGCAGTATTTT. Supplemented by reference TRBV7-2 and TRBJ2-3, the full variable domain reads GAGVSQSPSNKVTEKGKDVELRCDPISGHTALYWYRQSLGQGLEFLIYFQGNSAPDKSGLPSDRFSAERTGGSVSTLTIQRTQQEDSAVYLCASSSFRGDTQYFGPGTRLTVL.

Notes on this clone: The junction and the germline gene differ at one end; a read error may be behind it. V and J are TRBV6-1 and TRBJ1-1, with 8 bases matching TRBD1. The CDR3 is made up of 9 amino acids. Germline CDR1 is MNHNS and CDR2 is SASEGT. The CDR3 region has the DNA TGTGCCGTCGACAGGGGAGGCGGTTTT. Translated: CAVDRGGGF.

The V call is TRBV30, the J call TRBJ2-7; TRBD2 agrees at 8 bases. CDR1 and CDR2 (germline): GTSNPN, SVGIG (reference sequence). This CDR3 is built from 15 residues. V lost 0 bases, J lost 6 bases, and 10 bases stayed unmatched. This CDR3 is CAWSVSSGGPSEQYF. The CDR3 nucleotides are TGTGCCTGGAGTGTGTCATCGGGAGGGCCTTCCGAGCAGTACTTC.

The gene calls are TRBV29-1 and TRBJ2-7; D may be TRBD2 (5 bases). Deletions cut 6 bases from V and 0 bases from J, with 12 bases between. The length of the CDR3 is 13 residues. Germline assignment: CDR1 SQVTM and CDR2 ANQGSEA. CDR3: CSVYSGSSYEQYF. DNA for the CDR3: TGCAGCGTCTACAGCGGTTCCTCCTACGAGCAGTACTTC.

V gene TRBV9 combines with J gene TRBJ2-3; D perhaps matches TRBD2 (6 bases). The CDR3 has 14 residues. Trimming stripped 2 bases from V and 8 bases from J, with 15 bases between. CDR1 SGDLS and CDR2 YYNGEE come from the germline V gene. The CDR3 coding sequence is TGTGCCAGCAGCGTTGAGCCCGTGGGAGGTACGCAGTATTTT. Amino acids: CASSVEPVGGTQYF.

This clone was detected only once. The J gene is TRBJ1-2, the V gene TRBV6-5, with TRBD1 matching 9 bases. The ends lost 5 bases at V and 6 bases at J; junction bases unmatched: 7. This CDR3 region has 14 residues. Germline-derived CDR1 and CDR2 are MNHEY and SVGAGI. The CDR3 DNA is TGTGCCAGCAGTCCCGGGACAGGGAGGGATGGCTACACCTTC. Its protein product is CASSPGTGRDGYTF.

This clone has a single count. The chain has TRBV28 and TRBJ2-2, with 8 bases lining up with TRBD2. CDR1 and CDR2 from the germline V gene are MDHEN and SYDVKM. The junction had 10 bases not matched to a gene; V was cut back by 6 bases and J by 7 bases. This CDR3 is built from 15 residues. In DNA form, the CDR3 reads TGTGCCAGCAGAACCGGGACTAGTTTCATCGGGGAGCTGTTTTTT. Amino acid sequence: CASRTGTSFIGELFF. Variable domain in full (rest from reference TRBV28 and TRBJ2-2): DVKVTQSSRYLVKRTGEKVFLECVQDMDHENMFWYRQDPGLGLRLIYFSYDVKMKEKGDIPEGYSVSREKKERFSLILESASTNQTSMYLCASRTGTSFIGELFFGEGSRLTVL.

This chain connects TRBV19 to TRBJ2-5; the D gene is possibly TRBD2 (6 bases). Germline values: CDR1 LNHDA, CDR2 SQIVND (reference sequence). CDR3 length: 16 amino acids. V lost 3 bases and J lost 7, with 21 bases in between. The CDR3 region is CASSIAFPAGQPTQYF. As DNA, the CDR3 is TGTGCCAGTAGTATCGCTTTCCCAGCGGGTCAGCCGACCCAGTACTTC.

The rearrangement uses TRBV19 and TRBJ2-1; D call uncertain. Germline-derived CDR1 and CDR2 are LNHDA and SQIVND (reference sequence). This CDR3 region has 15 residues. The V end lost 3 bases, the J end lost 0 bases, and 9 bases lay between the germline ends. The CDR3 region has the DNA TGTGCCAGTAGTATTGTAGTGGGCTCCTACAATGAGCAGTTCTTC. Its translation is CASSIVVGSYNEQFF.

The CDR3 coding sequence is TGTGCCAGCAGCGTAGCAACGTATGGCTACACCTTC. Its translation: CASSVATYGYTF. The chain employs TRBV9 and TRBJ1-2, with D uncertain. The CDR3 runs 12 residues. V was trimmed by 0 bases and J by 5 bases, leaving 5 bases between them. Germline-derived CDR1 and CDR2 are SGDLS and YYNGEE.

The CDR3 region has the DNA TGTGCCACCGGGAGTTCCTACAATGAGCAGTTCTTC. Its translation: CATGSSYNEQFF. The genes are TRBV10-3 and TRBJ2-1; tentative D call: TRBD2 (6 bases). Germline CDR1 ENHRY, CDR2 SYGVKD. With 10 bases removed from V and 1 base from J, the gap between germline ends came to 8 bases. The CDR3 has 12 residues.

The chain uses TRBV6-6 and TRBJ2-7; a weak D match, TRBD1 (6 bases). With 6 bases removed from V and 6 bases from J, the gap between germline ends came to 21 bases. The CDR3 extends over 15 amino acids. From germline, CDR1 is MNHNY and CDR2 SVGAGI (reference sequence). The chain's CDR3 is CASRDSFVARTEQYF. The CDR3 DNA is TGTGCCAGCAGGGACAGCTTCGTTGCCAGGACCGAGCAGTACTTC.

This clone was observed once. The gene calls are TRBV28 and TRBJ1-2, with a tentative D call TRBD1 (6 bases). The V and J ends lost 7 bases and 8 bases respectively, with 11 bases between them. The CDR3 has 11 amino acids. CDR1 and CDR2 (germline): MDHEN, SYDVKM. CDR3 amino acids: CASKFGGGYTF. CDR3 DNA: TGTGCCAGCAAATTCGGGGGCGGCTACACCTTC.